These 27 T cell receptor beta chains share one sample of origin, sequenced in a study of monozygotic twins with cystic fibrosis. TCRdb's copy holds only in-frame clones and misses some; the assay was immunoSEQ multiplex PCR. The table has 39,000 or so clones, about nine tenths seen once. Sequencing input: blood. These receptors originate from a boy younger than 10 with cystic fibrosis.

This clone has just a few counts. The chain couples TRBV6-5 to TRBJ1-1; tentatively, D is TRBD1 (5 bases). Germline lookup yields CDR1 MNHEY and CDR2 SVGAGI. This CDR3 has 13 residues. Trimming took 5 bases from V and 8 from J, leaving 15 bases between them. The CDR3 spells CASSQGLVPEAFF. The CDR3 coding sequence is TGTGCCAGCAGTCAGGGCCTCGTTCCCGAAGCTTTCTTT.

The V call is TRBV7-9, the J call TRBJ2-5; D is tentatively TRBD1 or TRBD2 (5 bases each). Trimming pared 3 bases from V and 5 bases from J, leaving 16 bases between. The CDR3 runs to 15 residues. In germline, CDR1 is SEHNR, CDR2 FQNEAQ (reference sequence). The DNA of the CDR3 is TGTGCCAGCAGCTTCCTGTTGGGGGTCCCGGAGACCCAGTACTTC. Amino acids: CASSFLLGVPETQYF.

CDR3 sequence reads: CASSFNTFQETQYF. As DNA, the CDR3 is TGCGCCAGCAGCTTTAACACCTTCCAAGAGACCCAGTACTTC. The chain links TRBV5-1 to TRBJ2-5; D gene uncertain. CDR3 length: 14 residues. V was clipped by 2 bases and J by 1 base, with 9 bases between them. Germline lookup yields CDR1 SGHRS and CDR2 YFSETQ.

The gene calls are TRBV7-9 and TRBJ2-1; D not resolved. The CDR3 length is 13 residues. CDR1 is SEHNR, CDR2 FQNEAQ, per germline (reference sequence). V lost 0 bases, J lost 5 bases, and 5 bases lay in between. CDR3: CASSLAVDNEQFF. Written as DNA, the CDR3 is TGTGCCAGCAGCTTAGCCGTTGACAATGAGCAGTTCTTC.

The rearrangement joins TRBV5-1 to TRBJ2-7; maybe TRBD1 (5 bases). Germline loops: CDR1 SGHRS, CDR2 YFSETQ. The CDR3 is 14 residues long. Trimming stripped 5 bases from V and 1 base from J, with 13 bases between. For the CDR3, the DNA is TGCGCCAGCAGTTCGAACTACAGGTCCTACGAGCAGTACTTC. Its translation: CASSSNYRSYEQYF.

This clone was observed a handful of times. The chain is built from TRBV4-1 and TRBJ2-7; the match to TRBD1 covers 8 bases. CDR3 length: 15 amino acids. Trimming cost V 2 bases and J 5 bases; bases outside gene matches: 8. Germline V lookup: CDR1 MGHRA, CDR2 YSYEKL. CDR3 in DNA: TGCGCCAGCAGCCAACCTCTACAGGGGGTGCACGAGCAGTACTTC. Its protein is CASSQPLQGVHEQYF.

This chain uses TRBV2 with TRBJ1-1; possibly TRBD1 for D (5 bases). CDR1 and CDR2 from the germline V gene are SNHLY and FYNNEI. Deletions cut 8 bases from V and 5 bases from J, with 15 bases between. This CDR3 contains 13 residues. The CDR3 bases are TGTGCCAGCGACGAGGAGAGGGGTACTGAAGCTTTCTTT. Residues: CASDEERGTEAFF.

The gene calls are TRBV7-9 and TRBJ2-5; no clear D. V was trimmed by 4 bases and J by 0 bases, leaving 21 bases between them. The CDR3 has 18 residues. CDR1 is SEHNR, CDR2 FQNEAQ, per germline (reference sequence). The CDR3 sequence is CASSSTAQNGVYQETQYF. In DNA form, the CDR3 reads TGTGCCAGCAGCTCAACCGCCCAGAATGGGGTATACCAAGAGACCCAGTACTTC.

The V gene is TRBV29-1, the J gene TRBJ1-4; 10 bases match TRBD1. Germline V gene data show CDR1 as SQVTM and CDR2 as ANQGSEA. This CDR3 is built from 15 residues. The trim removed 5 bases at V and 3 bases at J, leaving 6 bases unmatched. Here the CDR3 DNA reads TGCAGCGTTCAGGGGACAGGGGACTCTAATGAAAAACTGTTTTTT. Translation gives CSVQGTGDSNEKLFF.

The rearrangement uses TRBV11-2 and TRBJ2-7, with TRBD2 as a possible D gene (7 bases). Trimming took 0 bases from V and 5 from J, leaving 20 bases between them. Looked up from germline, CDR1 is SGHAT and CDR2 is FQNNGV. This CDR3 has 17 amino acids. CDR3 nucleotide sequence: TGTGCCAGCAGCTTAGACGGCGGGGGCGCGAGGGGAGACGAGCAGTACTTC. Translation gives CASSLDGGGARGDEQYF.

The chain couples TRBV6-1 to TRBJ1-1; D unresolved. The ends were cut back, 7 bases at V and 0 bases at J, with 9 bases in the middle. The germline gives CDR1 MNHNS, CDR2 SASEGT. CDR3 length: 13 residues. Here the CDR3 DNA reads TGTGCCAGCAAATCCGTGATGAACACTGAAGCTTTCTTT. Its protein is CASKSVMNTEAFF.

J is TRBJ2-3 and V is TRBV5-5, with D possibly being TRBD2 (6 bases). The V gene lost 2 bases and the J gene lost 4 bases, with 17 bases spanning the gap. This CDR3 contains 16 residues. CDR1 and CDR2 (germline): SGHKS, YYEKEE (reference sequence). CDR3 protein: CASSFGTGSGSDTQYF. The CDR3 nucleotides read TGTGCCAGCAGCTTTGGTACCGGTAGCGGTTCAGATACGCAGTATTTT.

This sequence joins TRBV7-9 and TRBJ1-1; possibly TRBD1 for D (5 bases). The germline V gene has CDR1 SEHNR and CDR2 FQNEAQ (reference sequence). V was shortened by 2 bases and J by 4 bases, with 11 bases between the two germline ends. The length of the CDR3 is 14 residues. The CDR3 is CASSLNLGTTEAFF. CDR3 nucleotide sequence: TGTGCCAGCAGCTTAAATCTAGGGACCACTGAAGCTTTCTTT.

This chain joins TRBV5-6 and TRBJ2-5; no definite D call. Germline V CDR1 and CDR2: SGHDT, YYEEEE. Trimming removed 2 bases from V and 4 bases from J, with 3 bases in between. CDR3 length: 11 amino acids. The DNA of the CDR3 is TGTGCCAGCAGCTTTCTAGAGACCCAGTACTTC. Its translation is CASSFLETQYF.

This rearrangement joins TRBV19 to TRBJ1-6; 9 nucleotides align to TRBD1. Germline loops: CDR1 LNHDA, CDR2 SQIVND (reference sequence). The CDR3 spans 15 residues. After removal of 3 bases from V and 8 bases from J, the junction contained 5 bases not matched to a gene. CDR3: CASSMDRGPYSPLHF. In nucleotides, the CDR3 is TGTGCCAGTAGTATGGACAGGGGTCCCTATTCACCCCTCCACTTT. Together with reference TRBV19 and TRBJ1-6, the CDR3 gives the full variable domain: DGGITQSPKYLFRKEGQNVTLSCEQNLNHDAMYWYRQDPGQGLRLIYYSQIVNDFQKGDIAEGYSVSREKKESFPLTVTSAQKNPTAFYLCASSMDRGPYSPLHFGNGTRLTVT.

The chain combines TRBV6-6 with TRBJ2-3; no clear D. The CDR3 sequence is 12 residues long. Germline values: CDR1 MNHNY, CDR2 SVGAGI (reference sequence). The germline V and J ends were trimmed by 6 bases and 0 bases, with 4 bases remaining between them. CDR3 in DNA: TGTGCCAGCAGCAGCAGCACAGATACGCAGTATTTT. Translating it yields CASSSSTDTQYF.

The chain joins TRBV11-3 to TRBJ2-7; 7 nucleotides align to TRBD1. V lost 3 bases, J lost 3 bases, and 8 bases stayed unmatched. CDR3 length equals 15 residues. The V gene's germline CDR1 is SGHNT and CDR2 YENEEA. CDR3 protein: CASSFTGAIFYEQYF. DNA for the CDR3: TGTGCCAGCAGCTTCACAGGGGCTATTTTCTACGAGCAGTACTTC.

This chain links TRBV18 with TRBJ1-5, with 7 bases fitting TRBD1. CDR3 size: 14 residues. Germline V gene data show CDR1 as KGHSH and CDR2 as LQKENI. V lost 3 bases, J lost 11 bases, and 10 bases stayed unmatched. Here the CDR3 DNA reads TGTGCCAGCTCACCCGGGACAGAAGGTCGTGCCCAGCATTTT. It translates to CASSPGTEGRAQHF.

The rearrangement uses TRBV15 and TRBJ1-1; possibly TRBD1 for D (5 bases). There are 16 residues in the CDR3. Germline loops: CDR1 LNHNV, CDR2 YYDKDF (reference sequence). V lost 2 bases and J 3 bases, leaving 16 bases between the germline ends. This CDR3 is CATSRTLTGIYTEAFF. The CDR3 DNA reads as TGTGCCACCAGCAGAACACTCACAGGAATATACACTGAAGCTTTCTTT.

This clone was seen just once. This CDR3 is CASSLAGRRSGNTIYF. The CDR3 coding sequence is TGTGCCAGCAGCTTGGCAGGCAGGCGCTCTGGAAACACCATATATTTT. This chain links TRBV5-6 with TRBJ1-3; unclear D gene. The CDR3 spans 16 residues. Germline CDR1 and CDR2: SGHDT and YYEEEE. V was clipped by 0 bases and J by 0 bases, with 10 bases between them.

This clone came up once. The chain employs TRBV2 and TRBJ2-1; D gene ambiguous. The CDR3 contains 15 residues. Trimming pared 5 bases from V and 0 bases from J, leaving 11 bases between. Germline V gene data show CDR1 as SNHLY and CDR2 as FYNNEI. This CDR3 is CASSLGRSSYNEQFF. The DNA of the CDR3 is TGTGCCAGCAGTCTCGGGCGGAGCTCCTACAATGAGCAGTTCTTC.

This sequence joins TRBV7-9 and TRBJ1-4, with a tentative D call TRBD1 (5 bases). Germline lookup yields CDR1 SEHNR and CDR2 FQNEAQ (reference sequence). V gave up 1 base and J gave up 6 bases, with 12 bases separating them. The CDR3 loop spans 15 amino acids. The CDR3: CASSLVWGKDEKLFF. For the CDR3, the DNA is TGTGCCAGCAGCTTAGTCTGGGGGAAGGATGAAAAACTGTTTTTT.

CDR3 sequence: CASSPPADYGYTF. The CDR3 DNA reads TGTGCCAGCTCACCACCGGCAGACTATGGCTACACCTTC. The chain combines TRBV18 with TRBJ1-2, with D unresolved. This CDR3 spans 13 amino acids. V lost 0 bases and J lost 3, with 5 bases in between. The germline CDR1 and CDR2 sequences are KGHSH and LQKENI.

The chain employs TRBV15 and TRBJ1-4, with D possibly matching TRBD1 (5 bases). Germline values: CDR1 LNHNV, CDR2 YYDKDF (reference sequence). The CDR3 loop spans 15 amino acids. V dropped 5 bases and J dropped 4 bases, with 14 bases sitting between them. The CDR3 DNA follows: TGTGCCACCAGCGCCGCAGGACAAGTTAATGAAAAACTGTTTTTT. It yields the protein CATSAAGQVNEKLFF.

This chain connects TRBV6-5 to TRBJ2-3; D uncertain. V gave up 0 bases and J gave up 2 bases, with 9 bases separating them. This CDR3 is built from 15 residues. Germline loops: CDR1 MNHEY, CDR2 SVGAGI. CDR3 in amino acids: CASSYSRPTTDTQYF. In DNA, the CDR3 is TGTGCCAGCAGTTACTCGCGCCCCACCACAGATACGCAGTATTTT.

The CDR3 DNA follows: TGTGCCAGCAGCGCGGACTGGAACAATGAGCAGTTCTTC. Protein sequence: CASSADWNNEQFF. V gene TRBV7-3 combines with J gene TRBJ2-1, with a tentative D call TRBD2 (5 bases). V was clipped by 5 bases and J by 5 bases, with 10 bases between them. The length of the CDR3 is 13 residues. The germline CDR1 and CDR2 sequences are SGHTA and FQGTGA.

The chain combines TRBV4-1 with TRBJ2-7; 8 nucleotides match TRBD1. V dropped 0 bases and J dropped 1; count of bases not matched to a gene: 2. Germline lookup yields CDR1 MGHRA and CDR2 YSYEKL. This CDR3 contains 15 residues. For the CDR3, the DNA is TGCGCCAGCAGCCAAGAACAGGGGGGTTCCTACGAGCAGTACTTC. Translating it yields CASSQEQGGSYEQYF.